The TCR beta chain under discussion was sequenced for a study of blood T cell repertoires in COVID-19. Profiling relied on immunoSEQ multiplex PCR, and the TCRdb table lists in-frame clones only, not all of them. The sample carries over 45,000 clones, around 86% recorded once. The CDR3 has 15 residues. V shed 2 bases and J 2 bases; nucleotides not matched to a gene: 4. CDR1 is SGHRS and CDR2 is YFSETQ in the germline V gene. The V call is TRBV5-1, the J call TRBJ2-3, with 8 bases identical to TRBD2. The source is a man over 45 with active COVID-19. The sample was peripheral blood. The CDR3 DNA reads TGCGCCAGCAGCTTTAACGGGAGGGACACAGATACGCAGTATTTT. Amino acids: CASSFNGRDTDTQYF.